This record concerns one T cell receptor (beta chain) sequence. Antigen unknown. With 10-nucleotide random UMIs, 5'RACE was used to make the cDNA. Every sequencing run gave over 200 million TCR-beta sequences, taken from 15-18 subjects. TCRdb processed the 5' RACE reads anew with MiXCR; each CDR3 protein has one entry. The table includes about 59,000 distinct CDR3 sequences, 12% detected once. This sample is drawn from a study of neurological immune-mediated disorders. Findings and limits, study-wide: None of the CDR3 amino acid sequences in expanded clones turned up in more than one subject, which points to private repertoires in all groups. HTLV-1-associated myelopathy had the most TCR clonal expansion, and multiple sclerosis had the least, less than healthy controls.

This clonotype was sampled from a woman aged 60-75 years with HTLV-1-associated myelopathy (HAM/TSP). The sequenced sample consisted of PBMCs.

As DNA, the CDR3 is TGTGCCAGCAGCTCTTTGACAGGGTCGGACTACAATGAGCAGTTCTTC. Translated: CASSSLTGSDYNEQFF. The chain employs TRBV7-8 and TRBJ2-1, with TRBD1 matching over 7 bases. The CDR3 contains 16 residues. Germline CDR1 reads SGHVS; CDR2 reads FQNEAQ. The J segment lost 3 bases and the V segment lost 4 bases, leaving 9 bases of the junction unmatched.